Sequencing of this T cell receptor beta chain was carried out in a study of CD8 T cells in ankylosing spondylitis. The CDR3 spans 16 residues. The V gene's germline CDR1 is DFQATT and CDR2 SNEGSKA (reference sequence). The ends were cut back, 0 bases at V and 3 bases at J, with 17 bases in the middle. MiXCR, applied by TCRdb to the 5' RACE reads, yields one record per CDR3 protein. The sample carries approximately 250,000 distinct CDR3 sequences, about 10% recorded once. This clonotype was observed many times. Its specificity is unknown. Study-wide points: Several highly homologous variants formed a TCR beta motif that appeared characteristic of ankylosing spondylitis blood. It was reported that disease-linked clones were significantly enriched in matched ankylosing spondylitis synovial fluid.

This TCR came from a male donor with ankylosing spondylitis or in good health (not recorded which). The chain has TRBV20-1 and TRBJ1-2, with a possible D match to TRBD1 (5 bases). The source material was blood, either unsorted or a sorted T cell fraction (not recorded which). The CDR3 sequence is CSARDLWEKGDYGYTF. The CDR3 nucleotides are TGCAGTGCTAGAGATCTGTGGGAGAAAGGGGACTATGGCTACACCTTC.